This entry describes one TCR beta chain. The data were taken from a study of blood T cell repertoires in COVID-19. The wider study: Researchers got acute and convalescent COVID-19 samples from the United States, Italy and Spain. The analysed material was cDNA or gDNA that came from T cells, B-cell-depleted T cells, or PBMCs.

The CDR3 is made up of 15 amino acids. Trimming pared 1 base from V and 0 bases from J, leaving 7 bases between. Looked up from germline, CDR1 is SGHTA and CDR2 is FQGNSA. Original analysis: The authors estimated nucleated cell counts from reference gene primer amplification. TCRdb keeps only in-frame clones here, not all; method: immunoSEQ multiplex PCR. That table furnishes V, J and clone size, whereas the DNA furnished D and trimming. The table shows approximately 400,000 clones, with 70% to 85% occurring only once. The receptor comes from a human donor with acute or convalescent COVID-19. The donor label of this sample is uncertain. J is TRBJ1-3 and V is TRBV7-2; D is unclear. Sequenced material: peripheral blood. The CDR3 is CASSLERSSGNTIYF. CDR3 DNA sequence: TGTGCCAGCAGCTTAGAGCGTAGCTCTGGAAACACCATATATTTT.